Listed below are T cell receptor beta chains from one sample, sequenced in a study of control samples from healthy donors and cancer patients. Sequencing used immunoSEQ multiplex PCR; TCRdb keeps in-frame clones, though not all of them. This sample has 100,000 to 150,000 clones, with over 80% found just once. Sample: blood. These receptors were collected from a woman between 50 and 59 years old in good health. CDR3s include the opening cysteine and the closing phenylalanine or tryptophan. The D gene is left open where the match is weak. Expanded clones are given a class, and other clones once, few, many or no size at all.

CDR3aa	CDR3nt	j_gene	v_gene	d_gene	abundance
CASSSVGGGGLQPQHF	TGTGCCAGCAGTTCAGTCGGAGGCGGGGGGCTTCAGCCCCAGCATTTT	TRBJ1-5	TRBV27	NA	NA
CASSFGFSDEQFF	TGTGCCAGCAGTTTCGGTTTCTCCGATGAGCAGTTCTTC	TRBJ2-1	TRBV27	NA	NA
CASSRRESNQPQHF	TGTGCCAGCAGTCGACGAGAGAGCAATCAGCCCCAGCATTTT	TRBJ1-5	TRBV28	NA	NA
CASSSDAYSGNTIYF	TGTGCCAGCAGTAGCGACGCTTACTCTGGAAACACCATATATTTT	TRBJ1-3	TRBV6-5	NA	NA
CAWSVSSAAGNSNQPQHF	TGTGCCTGGAGTGTTTCTTCGGCCGCCGGAAATAGCAATCAGCCCCAGCATTTT	TRBJ1-5	TRBV30	NA	NA
CATTGGQSLAGELFF	TGTGCCACCACTGGGGGACAGTCTCTCGCCGGGGAGCTGTTTTTT	TRBJ2-2	TRBV10-3	TRBD1	NA
CASSLGQTYEQYF	TGTGCCAGCAGCCTGGGACAGACCTACGAGCAGTACTTC	TRBJ2-7	TRBV6-5	TRBD1	NA
CASSLERTIPNTEAFF	TGCGCCAGCAGCTTGGAACGGACAATACCAAACACTGAAGCTTTCTTT	TRBJ1-1	TRBV5-1	NA	NA
CASSPFGGLSTGELFF	TGTGCCAGCTCACCCTTTGGAGGATTGAGCACCGGGGAGCTGTTTTTT	TRBJ2-2	TRBV18	NA	NA
CASSESAQRGEAFF	TGCGCCAGCAGTGAGTCAGCTCAAAGGGGTGAAGCTTTCTTT	TRBJ1-1	TRBV10-2	NA	NA
CASSFDRGVGGYTF	TGTGCCAGCAGCTTCGACAGGGGGGTAGGTGGCTACACCTTC	TRBJ1-2	TRBV5-6	TRBD1	NA
CASYGTGGNTIYF	TGTGCCAGTTACGGGACAGGGGGAAACACCATATATTTT	TRBJ1-3	TRBV19	TRBD1	NA
CASSLEPSKGYGYTF	TGCGCCAGCAGCTTGGAACCGAGCAAAGGCTATGGCTACACCTTC	TRBJ1-2	TRBV5-1	NA	few
CASGGKRQSTGELFF	TGTGCCAGCGGGGGAAAGCGGCAAAGCACCGGGGAGCTGTTTTTT	TRBJ2-2	TRBV6-5	NA	NA
CASRPPDGLLSHYEQYF	TGTGCCAGCAGACCCCCCGACGGCCTCTTATCCCACTACGAGCAGTACTTC	TRBJ2-7	TRBV7-8	NA	NA
CASNFPTVAGVATF	TGTGCCAGTAACTTCCCGACAGTAGCTGGCGTTGCTACCTTC	TRBJ1-2	TRBV19	NA	NA
CASSETGYNSPLHF	TGTGCCAGCAGTGAAACCGGATATAATTCACCCCTCCACTTT	TRBJ1-6	TRBV2	NA	NA
CASSEGREPDTQYF	TGCGCCAGCAGTGAAGGACGGGAGCCAGATACGCAGTATTTT	TRBJ2-3	TRBV10-1	NA	NA
CASSRGLAGGQETQYF	TGTGCCAGCAGTCGAGGACTAGCGGGAGGGCAAGAGACCCAGTACTTC	TRBJ2-5	TRBV27	TRBD2	NA
CASSGRTEYGYTF	TGTGCCAGCAGCGGCAGGACAGAGTATGGCTACACCTTC	TRBJ1-2	TRBV6-6	NA	NA
CASSHAWADSRYGYTF	TGTGCCAGCAGCCACGCCTGGGCGGACAGTCGGTATGGCTACACCTTC	TRBJ1-2	TRBV3-1/TRBV3-2	NA	NA
CASRKGLAGTSGEQYF	TGTGCCAGCCGGAAGGGACTAGCGGGAACCTCGGGCGAGCAGTACTTC	TRBJ2-7	TRBV2	TRBD2	NA
CSASASGRAEQFF	TGCAGTGCTAGTGCTAGCGGGAGAGCTGAGCAGTTCTTC	TRBJ2-1	TRBV20-1	TRBD2	once
CASRERQGGQPQHF	TGTGCCAGCAGGGAGCGACAGGGAGGTCAGCCCCAGCATTTT	TRBJ1-5	TRBV2	TRBD1	NA
CAWSPTLDLPGYTF	TGTGCCTGGAGTCCTACCCTGGACCTCCCTGGCTACACCTTC	TRBJ1-2	TRBV30	NA	NA
CASSGLAGGPHTQYF	TGTGCCAGCAGTGGACTAGCGGGAGGGCCACATACGCAGTATTTT	TRBJ2-3	TRBV2	TRBD2	once
CASSEEGTGGSPLHF	TGTGCCAGCAGTGAGGAAGGGACAGGGGGTTCACCCCTCCACTTT	TRBJ1-6	TRBV6-1	TRBD1	NA
CATSRGDTDTQYF	TGTGCCACATCTAGGGGGGACACAGATACGCAGTATTTT	TRBJ2-3	TRBV19	NA	NA
CASSRVNTEAFF	TGTGCCAGCTCGCGAGTGAACACTGAAGCTTTCTTT	TRBJ1-1	TRBV7-9	NA	once
CASSMEAYNEQFF	TGTGCCAGCTCGATGGAAGCCTACAATGAGCAGTTCTTC	TRBJ2-1	TRBV6-6	NA	NA
CASRMTGLITDTQYF	TGTGCCAGCAGAATGACGGGACTTATCACAGATACGCAGTATTTT	TRBJ2-3	TRBV7-2	NA	NA
CASSITGESGANVLTF	TGTGCCAGTAGTATTACGGGGGAATCTGGGGCCAACGTCCTGACTTTC	TRBJ2-6	TRBV19	NA	NA
CASSRTPEAVTEAFF	TGTGCCAGCAGCCGGACGCCCGAGGCGGTTACTGAAGCTTTCTTT	TRBJ1-1	TRBV6-5	NA	NA
CASSELVWTGSNPEAFF	TGTGCCAGCAGTGAATTAGTATGGACAGGGTCCAATCCTGAAGCTTTCTTT	TRBJ1-1	TRBV6-1	TRBD1	NA
CASSEGSGTYEQYF	TGTGCCAGCAGTGAAGGGTCCGGGACTTACGAGCAGTACTTC	TRBJ2-7	TRBV6-1	NA	NA
CASSLSSGNTEAFF	TGTGCCAGCAGTTTATCGTCGGGGAACACTGAAGCTTTCTTT	TRBJ1-1	TRBV27	NA	NA
CASSDSVRLQGLYGYTF	TGTGCCAGCAGTGACTCAGTTCGTTTGCAGGGGCTCTATGGCTACACCTTC	TRBJ1-2	TRBV2	NA	NA
CASSPGSGNVEKLFF	TGCGCCAGCAGCCCGGGATCAGGGAATGTCGAAAAACTGTTTTTT	TRBJ1-4	TRBV5-1	NA	NA
CASTPGQGRNYGYTF	TGTGCCAGCACCCCAGGACAGGGAAGAAACTATGGCTACACCTTC	TRBJ1-2	TRBV28	TRBD1	NA
CASSPRTGAPGYGYTF	TGTGCCAGCAGCCCGCGAACGGGGGCTCCGGGATATGGCTACACCTTC	TRBJ1-2	TRBV5-4	NA	NA
CASSLRRDSSYEQYF	TGTGCCAGCAGTTTGCGTCGAGACAGCTCCTACGAGCAGTACTTC	TRBJ2-7	TRBV27	NA	NA
CASRLNTGELFF	TGTGCCAGCCGGTTGAACACCGGGGAGCTGTTTTTT	TRBJ2-2	TRBV12-3/TRBV12-4	NA	NA
CASSLVGITEAFF	TGTGCCAGCAGCTTAGTGGGGATCACTGAAGCTTTCTTT	TRBJ1-1	TRBV7-8	NA	NA
CASSLGETGVETQYF	TGTGCCAGCAGCTTAGGAGAGACAGGGGTAGAGACCCAGTACTTC	TRBJ2-5	TRBV7-2	TRBD1	NA
CASRASADTQYF	TGTGCCAGCAGGGCATCGGCAGATACGCAGTATTTT	TRBJ2-3	TRBV6-5	NA	NA
CASSPSYAYNEQFF	TGTGCCAGCAGCCCCTCCTACGCTTACAATGAGCAGTTCTTC	TRBJ2-1	TRBV7-9	NA	NA
CASSLTLSSPLHF	TGTGCCAGCAGTTTAACTTTATCTTCACCCCTCCACTTT	TRBJ1-6	TRBV27	NA	few